Listed here are 4 T cell receptor beta chains from one sample, sequenced in a study of T cell changes during pregnancy in multiple sclerosis. Profiling relied on immunoSEQ multiplex PCR, and the TCRdb table lists in-frame clones only, not all of them. The sample lists 30,000 to 40,000 clones, roughly 90% occurring once. This sample comprised CD8+ T cells from peripheral blood mononuclear cells, obtained in the third trimester of pregnancy. The receptors originated from a female donor with multiple sclerosis, enrolled in a pregnancy study.

This chain connects TRBV27 to TRBJ2-2; 9 nucleotides match TRBD2. The V segment lost 0 bases and the J segment 4 bases; nucleotides outside the gene matches: 9. Germline lookup yields CDR1 MNHEY and CDR2 SMNVEV (reference sequence). The CDR3 runs 18 residues. The CDR3: CASSLSLAGLARTGELFF. CDR3 DNA sequence: TGTGCCAGCAGTTTATCGTTGGCGGGACTAGCTCGCACCGGGGAGCTGTTTTTT.

The chain carries TRBV7-9 and TRBJ1-1; a weak D match, TRBD1 (5 bases). The CDR3 has 15 residues. CDR1 is SEHNR and CDR2 is FQNEAQ in the germline V gene (reference sequence). V was trimmed by 1 base and J by 5 bases, leaving 14 bases between them. The CDR3 DNA reads TGTGCCAGCAGCTTAGAGGAGGGGTCTGGAACTGAAGCTTTCTTT. Protein: CASSLEEGSGTEAFF.

V gene TRBV5-1 combines with J gene TRBJ1-2, with D perhaps matching TRBD1 (6 bases). V dropped 3 bases and J dropped 0 bases, with 15 bases sitting between them. CDR3 length: 16 residues. Per the germline V gene, CDR1 is SGHRS and CDR2 is YFSETQ. Here the CDR3 DNA reads TGCGCCAGCAGCTCCAATACAGGGAACCCTAACTATGGCTACACCTTC. It specifies CASSSNTGNPNYGYTF.

The chain is built from TRBV19 and TRBJ1-4; 8 positions agree with TRBD1. The CDR3 length is 15 residues. The germline CDR1 and CDR2 sequences are LNHDA and SQIVND (reference sequence). J gave up 8 bases and V 0 bases, and 5 bases lay outside the gene matches. CDR3: CASSIDAGGLEKLFF. In DNA form, the CDR3 reads TGTGCCAGTAGTATAGACGCAGGGGGCCTAGAAAAACTGTTTTTT.